What follows are 16 T cell receptor beta chains derived from one specimen sequenced in a study of T-cell memory formation after mild COVID-19. TCRdb reanalysed the 5' RACE reads using MiXCR and keeps one entry per CDR3 protein. Of 270,000 or so distinct CDR3 sequences listed, roughly 18% were seen once; the top ten hold 20% to 25%. The sequenced material came from PBMCs or a T cell subset sorted from them (not recorded which). These receptors were taken from a man between 18 and 29 years old who had mild COVID-19 (a few samples of this study predate the infection). Cell type and time point are not known.

J is TRBJ2-5 and V is TRBV9, with D perhaps TRBD2 (6 bases). Germline V gene sequence: CDR1 SGDLS, CDR2 YYNGEE. The V and J ends lost 5 bases and 9 bases respectively, with 23 bases between them. CDR3 size: 15 residues. The CDR3 DNA sequence: TGTGCCAGCAGTATAGGCGGGGCAGGGCCCCAGGCCCAGTACTTC. This sequence encodes CASSIGGAGPQAQYF. The full variable domain, rest sourced from reference TRBV9 and TRBJ2-5, is DSGVTQTPKHLITATGQRVTLRCSPRSGDLSVYWYQQSLDQGLQFLIQYYNGEERAKGNILERFSAQQFPDLHSELNLSSLELGDSALYFCASSIGGAGPQAQYFGPGTRLLVL.

This clonotype has just a few counts. The rearrangement links TRBV28 to TRBJ1-2; D not certain. There are 12 residues in the CDR3. Germline V CDR1 and CDR2: MDHEN, SYDVKM. The ends were cut back, 10 bases at V and 5 bases at J, with 14 bases in the middle. This chain's CDR3 is CATTGVGYGYTF. CDR3 nucleotides: TGTGCCACCACGGGAGTAGGGTATGGCTACACCTTC.

This clonotype occurred many times. V is TRBV7-9 and J is TRBJ2-5; no firm D call. Germline CDR1 and CDR2: SEHNR and FQNEAQ (reference sequence). The V gene lost 2 bases and the J gene lost 1 base, with 8 bases spanning the gap. The CDR3 loop spans 14 amino acids. The CDR3 DNA reads as TGTGCCAGCAGCTTACATAATTTCCAAGAGACCCAGTACTTC. This translates into CASSLHNFQETQYF.

Ten or more counts support this clonotype. CDR3 nucleotides: TGTGCCACCAGCAGAGATCAGGAGACCCAGTACTTC. Its translation is CATSRDQETQYF. The chain is built from TRBV15 and TRBJ2-5; no definite D call. This CDR3 comprises 12 residues. The V end lost 0 bases, the J end lost 5 bases, and 4 bases lay between the germline ends. Germline lookup yields CDR1 LNHNV and CDR2 YYDKDF (reference sequence). Full variable domain (remainder filled in from reference TRBV15 and TRBJ2-5): DAMVIQNPRYQVTQFGKPVTLSCSQTLNHNVMYWYQQKSSQAPKLLFHYYDKDFNNEADTPDNFQSRRPNTSFCFLDIRSPGLGDTAMYLCATSRDQETQYFGPGTRLLVL.

J is TRBJ2-4 and V is TRBV7-9, with 8 positions matching TRBD1. The CDR3 spans 13 residues. Germline values: CDR1 SEHNR, CDR2 FQNEAQ (reference sequence). V shed 5 bases, J shed 8 bases, and the junction held 5 bases outside the gene matches. The DNA for the CDR3 is TGTGCCAGCAGCGGCAGGGGGCGGTACATTCAGTACTTC. Translation: CASSGRGRYIQYF.

The table lists this clonotype with many counts. The V and J genes are TRBV25-1 and TRBJ1-2, with D tentatively TRBD1 (5 bases). CDR1 and CDR2 from the germline V gene are MGHDK and SYGVNS. V dropped 4 bases and J dropped 4 bases, with 13 bases sitting between them. The CDR3 spans 14 residues. The CDR3 nucleotides are TGTGCCAGCAGTGGGGACGTACCTTCCTATGGCTACACCTTC. Translated: CASSGDVPSYGYTF.

The chain employs TRBV7-8 and TRBJ2-2, with D possibly TRBD1 on 6 matching bases. Trimming took 5 bases from V and 6 from J, leaving 16 bases between them. There are 15 residues in the CDR3. In germline, CDR1 is SGHVS, CDR2 FQNEAQ. The CDR3 region has the DNA TGTGCCAGCAGCGCCGACAGGAAAGGATCCGGGGAGCTGTTTTTT. Encoded protein: CASSADRKGSGELFF. Full variable domain (outside the CDR3, taken from reference TRBV7-8 and TRBJ2-2): GAGVSQSPRYKVAKRGQDVALRCDPISGHVSLFWYQQALGQGPEFLTYFQNEAQLDKSGLPSDRFFAERPEGSVSTLKIQRTQQEDSAVYLCASSADRKGSGELFFGEGSRLTVL.

This clonotype was seen many times. V gene TRBV5-1 combines with J gene TRBJ1-1; 8 nucleotides align to TRBD1. Germline CDR1 reads SGHRS; CDR2 reads YFSETQ. The CDR3 totals 15 residues. J lost 4 bases, V lost 4 bases, and 9 bases had no gene match. The CDR3, as DNA: TGCGCCAGCAGCCCCCCCGGACAGGGTCCCACTGAAGCTTTCTTT. This encodes CASSPPGQGPTEAFF.

This clonotype was seen a handful of times. The chain links TRBV20-1 to TRBJ2-5, with 10 nucleotides matching TRBD2. The CDR3 loop spans 15 amino acids. The J segment lost 4 bases and the V segment lost 5 bases, leaving 10 bases of the junction unmatched. Per the germline V gene, CDR1 is DFQATT and CDR2 is SNEGSKA (reference sequence). The CDR3 reads CSARTSGERAETQYF. The CDR3 DNA reads TGCAGTGCTCGAACTAGCGGGGAACGGGCAGAGACCCAGTACTTC.

This clonotype was counted between two and nine times. The genes are TRBV7-2 and TRBJ2-5; weak D call: TRBD2 (5 bases). Per the germline V gene, CDR1 is SGHTA and CDR2 is FQGNSA. Trimming left V 5 bases short and J 6 bases short, with 16 bases between. The CDR3 is 14 amino acids. This CDR3 reads CASSHDRSGKTQYF. CDR3 bases: TGTGCCAGCAGCCACGACCGGTCGGGAAAGACCCAGTACTTC.

CDR3 sequence (DNA): TGCGCCAGCAGCTCCTGGACAGGGATAGAGACCCAGTACTTC. Its translation: CASSSWTGIETQYF. J is TRBJ2-5 and V is TRBV5-1; TRBD1 matches 8 bases. With 3 bases clipped from V and 4 bases from J, the junction kept 5 bases outside the gene matches. CDR1 SGHRS and CDR2 YFSETQ come from the germline V gene. This CDR3 comprises 14 residues.

The gene calls are TRBV5-1 and TRBJ2-7, with D tentatively TRBD1 (5 bases). Trimming took 0 bases from V and 3 from J, leaving 10 bases between them. Germline V gene lookup returns CDR1 SGHRS and CDR2 YFSETQ. This CDR3 spans 14 amino acids. CDR3 loop: CASSLEFRDYEQYF. For the CDR3, the DNA is TGCGCCAGCAGCTTGGAGTTCAGGGACTACGAGCAGTACTTC.

This chain connects TRBV12-3 or TRBV12-4 to TRBJ2-2, with D perhaps TRBD2 (5 bases). The V gene lost 7 bases and the J gene lost 2 bases, with 11 bases spanning the gap. There are 14 residues in the CDR3. The CDR3 sequence is CASTYDYNTGELFF. CDR3 DNA sequence: TGTGCCAGCACCTATGACTACAACACCGGGGAGCTGTTTTTT.

This clonotype was seen more than once but under ten times. The V and J genes are TRBV5-5 and TRBJ2-5, with D tentatively TRBD1 (5 bases). Germline CDR1 is SGHKS and CDR2 is YYEKEE (reference sequence). The V end was cut by 0 bases, the J end by 5 bases, with 11 bases between. This CDR3 is 14 amino acids long. CDR3 protein: CASSLGGQTETQYF. The CDR3 bases are TGTGCCAGCAGCTTGGGGGGCCAAACGGAGACCCAGTACTTC.

In its sample, this clonotype was seen a few times. The rearrangement uses TRBV20-1 and TRBJ1-5; D remains unclear. V lost 5 bases and J 3 bases, leaving 14 bases between the germline ends. The CDR3 is 14 residues long. Germline V CDR1 and CDR2: DFQATT, SNEGSKA (reference sequence). This CDR3 is CSAFRPGVNQPQHF. The DNA for the CDR3 is TGCAGTGCTTTCCGTCCGGGAGTCAATCAGCCCCAGCATTTT.

This clonotype was seen at least ten times. The chain recombines TRBV5-6 with TRBJ1-1; D may be TRBD1 (6 bases). Trimming removed 1 base from V and 1 base from J, with 11 bases in between. Germline CDR1 and CDR2: SGHDT and YYEEEE. The length of the CDR3 is 15 residues. This chain's CDR3 is CASSLWGATNTEAFF. The CDR3 DNA sequence: TGTGCCAGCAGCTTGTGGGGGGCCACGAACACTGAAGCTTTCTTT.